This TCR beta chain emerged from a study of T cells in tuberculosis. Study-level information: Sequenced TCRs come from CD1B-GMM tetramer-binding T cells.

After thawing and overnight rest, PBMC were stained with GMM-loaded CD1B tetramer, viability dye and anti-CD3 for sorting. The lipid loaded on the CD1B tetramers was C32 glucose monomycolate from Rhodococcus equi. Tetramer-sorted PBMC had been CD14 monocyte-depleted before freezing. V shed 5 bases and J 4 bases; nucleotides not matched to a gene: 9. The CDR3 is 15 residues long. Germline lookup yields CDR1 SGHVS and CDR2 FNYEAQ. No alpha-beta pairing information exists for these sequences. TCRdb keeps only in-frame clones here, not all; method: immunoSEQ multiplex PCR. The data show some 60,000 clones, with approximately 80% seen just once and around 13% held by the top ten.

Sequencing was performed on CD1b-GMM tetramer-negative cells sorted from PBMCs. The sequence was obtained from an adult woman with latent tuberculosis. This chain uses TRBV7-6 with TRBJ1-1, with 8 bases lining up with TRBD1. The CDR3 region is CASSQGAGSVTEAFF. The CDR3 DNA sequence: TGTGCCAGCAGCCAGGGGGCAGGGTCGGTCACTGAAGCTTTCTTT.